Below are 16 T cell receptor beta chains sequenced from a single sample in a study of spatial heterogeneity in lung cancer. No antigen has been identified for these receptors. Noted time point: sample taken at primary tumor resection. One entry per CDR3 protein, called by TCRdb with MiXCR from the 5' RACE reads. Of about 16,000 distinct CDR3 sequences listed, approximately 5.6% are singletons. Study-level points and caveats: How many expanded intratumoral alpha and beta TCRs were present tracked the tumor mutation count, which was a count of nonsynonymous mutations.

The material was lung tumor tissue, obtained at surgery. Source of these receptors: a female donor with early-stage non-small cell lung cancer.

At least ten counts were recorded for this clonotype. This beta chain turned up in a library designed for alpha chains; as an off-target read, its abundance says little. This sequence joins TRBV5-1 and TRBJ2-3; 7 bases map to TRBD1. The CDR3 sequence is 14 residues long. V lost 9 bases and J lost 3; bases outside the gene matches: 10. Germline CDR1 reads SGHRS; CDR2 reads YFSETQ. The CDR3 bases are TGCGCCACCGCGGACAGGTCTGCAACAGATACGCAGTATTTT. This translates into CATADRSATDTQYF.

This clonotype was counted many times. This beta chain is an unintended read in a library built for alpha chains; its size means little. The chain couples TRBV2 to TRBJ2-7, with 10 positions matching TRBD1. Germline V gene lookup returns CDR1 SNHLY and CDR2 FYNNEI. The CDR3 has 15 amino acids. J was trimmed by 3 bases and V by 6 bases; bases with no gene match: 8. The CDR3 sequence is CASRGDRGYYYEQYF. The CDR3 DNA sequence: TGTGCCAGCAGGGGGGACAGGGGATACTACTACGAGCAGTACTTC. The variable domain in full, with the rest retrieved from reference TRBV2 and TRBJ2-7, is EPEVTQTPSHQVTQMGQEVILRCVPISNHLYFYWYRQILGQKVEFLVSFYNNEISEKSEIFDDQFSVERPDGSNFTLKIRSTKLEDSAMYFCASRGDRGYYYEQYFGPGTRLTVT.

This clonotype was picked up many times. As an off-target read in a library built for alpha chains, this beta chain has a frequency of little significance. The chain is built from TRBV2 and TRBJ2-7; D is ambiguous. Trimming shortened V by 10 bases and J by 1 base, and 14 bases separated the two germline ends. Germline CDR1 and CDR2: SNHLY and FYNNEI. The CDR3 length is 13 residues. The CDR3 region is CATSQALSYEQYF. In DNA, the CDR3 is TGTGCCACCTCTCAGGCCCTTTCCTACGAGCAGTACTTC.

A few counts support this clonotype. This beta chain slipped into a library made for alpha chains as a stray read, so its size is not meaningful. This chain joins TRBV27 and TRBJ2-2; the D gene is possibly TRBD1 (5 bases). The CDR3 covers 13 residues. The germline gives CDR1 MNHEY, CDR2 SMNVEV (reference sequence). V was trimmed by 7 bases and J by 4 bases, leaving 10 bases between them. The CDR3 DNA follows: TGTGCCAGCACAGGGAAAACCACCGGGGAGCTGTTTTTT. Its protein product is CASTGKTTGELFF.

This clonotype was picked up many times. This beta chain came through as a stray read in a library set up for alpha chains, and its size says little. V is TRBV5-5 and J is TRBJ1-1; D remains ambiguous. Looked up from germline, CDR1 is SGHKS and CDR2 is YYEKEE (reference sequence). V was pared by 6 bases and J by 3 bases, with 6 bases between. The CDR3 is 11 amino acids. CDR3 residues: CASIKDTEAFF. CDR3 coding DNA: TGTGCCAGCATCAAGGACACTGAAGCTTTCTTT.

Ten or more counts support this clonotype. Since it is a stray read in a library aimed at alpha chains, this beta chain has a size that is not meaningful. This rearrangement joins TRBV21-1 to TRBJ2-7; the table's D call, TRBD1, has no DNA check behind it. TRBV21-1 is a pseudogene. The CDR3 spans 16 residues. The DNA of the CDR3 is TGTGCCAGCAGCAAGGAGACCGGGACAGGTTCCTACGAGCAGTACTTC. This codes for CASSKETGTGSYEQYF.

This clonotype came up many times. Little can be read into the size of this beta chain, an off-target read in a library designed for alpha chains. The gene calls are TRBV6-2 or TRBV6-3 and TRBJ2-7; possible D gene TRBD2, 6 bases. This CDR3 has 12 residues. Germline V lookup: CDR1 MNHEY, CDR2 SVGEGT. V lost 6 bases to trimming and J lost 2 bases, with 8 bases between them. The CDR3 reads CASRSGAYEQYF. CDR3 sequence (DNA): TGTGCCAGCAGGTCGGGGGCCTACGAGCAGTACTTC.

This clonotype was recorded at least ten times. The library was built for alpha chains, so this beta chain is an off-target read and its size means little. This chain connects TRBV19 to TRBJ2-2; TRBD1 or TRBD2 may be the D gene (5 bases each). This CDR3 is built from 13 residues. Between the trimmed V and J ends, which lost 7 bases and 5 bases, there was a span of 11 bases. Germline CDR1 LNHDA, CDR2 SQIVND (reference sequence). For the CDR3, the DNA is TGTGCCAGTACCCTATGGGGGACCGGGGAGCTGTTTTTT. It is translated as CASTLWGTGELFF.

This clonotype was counted at least ten times. Since it is a stray read in a library aimed at alpha chains, this beta chain has a size that is not meaningful. The chain joins TRBV3-1 to TRBJ2-3; 11 bases agree with TRBD2. Germline CDR1 and CDR2: LGHDT and YNNKEL (reference sequence). The CDR3 consists of 15 residues. The V gene end was trimmed by 4 bases and the J gene end by 6 bases; junction bases not matched to a gene: 6. The CDR3 here is CASSRTSGRPDTQYF. CDR3 nucleotide sequence: TGTGCCAGCAGCCGTACTAGCGGGAGACCCGATACGCAGTATTTT.

There are many counts of this clonotype. As an off-target read in a library built for alpha chains, this beta chain has a frequency of little significance. The genes are TRBV10-1 and TRBJ2-1; D is unresolved. Trimming shortened V by 6 bases and J by 10 bases, and 16 bases separated the two germline ends. CDR1 and CDR2 (germline): WNHNN, SYGVQD (reference sequence). The CDR3 totals 13 residues. The CDR3 region is CASRAAGRTEQFF. CDR3 sequence (DNA): TGCGCCAGCAGGGCAGCTGGCCGGACGGAGCAGTTCTTC.

This clonotype was counted many times. Found in a library prepared for alpha chains, this beta chain is an off-target read, and its abundance has little meaning. The V and J genes are TRBV9 and TRBJ2-2, with 9 nucleotides matching TRBD1. V lost 0 bases and J lost 3; bases outside the gene matches: 0. The CDR3 totals 15 residues. Germline V lookup: CDR1 SGDLS, CDR2 YYNGEE. The CDR3 DNA follows: TGTGCCAGCAGCGTAGGACAGGGGGACACCGGGGAGCTGTTTTTT. Amino acids: CASSVGQGDTGELFF.

Concerning this clonotype itself: Given a much more abundant clone one base away, this may be a read error. A library prepared for alpha chains yielded this beta chain as an off-target read; its size is of little meaning. The genes are TRBV24-1 and TRBJ2-3; 9 bases line up with TRBD1. In germline, CDR1 is KGHDR, CDR2 SFDVKD. This CDR3 contains 16 residues. V lost 6 bases to trimming and J lost 3 bases; unmatched junction nucleotides: 9. CDR3 sequence: CATSPWAGQGTDTQYF. The CDR3 nucleotides read TGTGCCACCAGTCCTTGGGCGGGACAGGGTACAGATACGCAGTATTTT.

This clonotype was seen at least ten times. This beta chain came through as a stray read in a library set up for alpha chains, and its size says little. The V and J genes are TRBV7-2 and TRBJ2-1; tentative D call: TRBD2 (5 bases). Germline lookup yields CDR1 SGHTA and CDR2 FQGNSA. V gave up 5 bases and J gave up 0 bases, with 14 bases separating them. This CDR3 is 16 amino acids long. CDR3 region: CASSPSLASSYNEQFF. The CDR3 region has the DNA TGTGCCAGCAGCCCATCCTTAGCGAGCTCCTACAATGAGCAGTTCTTC.

In this sample, this clonotype turned up many times. This beta chain turned up in a library designed for alpha chains; as an off-target read, its abundance says little. The CDR3 loop is CASSQGDGGNTIYF. CDR3 coding DNA: TGTGCCAGCAGCCAGGGGGACGGTGGAAACACCATATATTTT. The chain is built from TRBV2 and TRBJ1-3, with 7 bases fitting TRBD1. This CDR3 contains 14 residues. Germline assignment: CDR1 SNHLY and CDR2 FYNNEI. Trimming took 6 bases from V and 3 from J; bases not matched to a gene: 5.

This clonotype was detected only a few times. Because the library targeted alpha chains, this beta chain is an off-target read whose size means little. The chain links TRBV20-1 to TRBJ1-2; 7 nucleotides match TRBD1. CDR1 is DFQATT and CDR2 is SNEGSKA in the germline V gene (reference sequence). The V and J ends lost 3 bases and 4 bases, in that order; junction bases with no gene match: 5. This CDR3 is built from 13 residues. DNA for the CDR3: TGCAGTGCTAGTGACAGGGCTTTCTATGGCTACACCTTC. Amino acid sequence: CSASDRAFYGYTF.

Regarding this clonotype: Within a library made for alpha chains, this beta chain is off target, and its count is uninformative. The chain combines TRBV24-1 with TRBJ2-2; 9 bases are a match to TRBD2. Losses at the gene ends were 4 bases for V and 2 bases for J; bases not matched to a gene: 7. The CDR3 is 17 residues long. Germline CDR1 is KGHDR and CDR2 is SFDVKD. The CDR3 nucleotides read TGTGCCACCAGTGAGACTAGCGGACAATTTAACACCGGGGAGCTGTTTTTT. Its protein product is CATSETSGQFNTGELFF.